This is a list of T cell receptor beta chains from one sample in a study of cytomegalovirus exposure and HLA in healthy donors. Using immunoSEQ multiplex PCR, the repertoire was profiled, and TCRdb retains in-frame clones only, with some absent. The sample carries under 150,000 clones, around 83% recorded once. The specimen was PBMCs. These receptors all come from a middle-aged man in good health and CMV-seropositive. Both conserved end residues are part of each CDR3. The order of the fields is V gene, J gene, D gene, clone size, CDR3 protein, CDR3 DNA. The D gene is left open where the match is weak. Expanded clones get a size class; other rows say once, few or many, or leave the size out.

TRBV5-1	TRBJ2-7	TRBD1	.	CASSATGEAYEQYF	TGCGCCAGCAGCGCGACAGGGGAGGCCTACGAGCAGTACTTC
TRBV19	TRBJ2-7	.	once	CASSNTGHSYEQYF	TGTGCCAGTAGTAATACAGGACACTCCTACGAGCAGTACTTC
TRBV6-1	TRBJ2-1	TRBD2	.	CASTEGTSPINEQFF	TGTGCCAGCACAGAGGGGACTAGTCCCATCAATGAGCAGTTCTTC
TRBV6-1	TRBJ1-6	.	.	CASSESQGWVNSPLHF	TGTGCCAGCAGTGAAAGTCAGGGATGGGTAAATTCACCCCTCCACTTT
TRBV7-3	TRBJ2-3	TRBD2	.	CASSPSGGATDTQYF	TGTGCCAGCAGCCCTAGCGGGGGGGCTACGGATACGCAGTATTTT
TRBV5-6	TRBJ1-5	.	.	CASSLWGGVVNSNQPQHF	TGTGCCAGCAGCTTGTGGGGGGGGGTGGTGAATAGCAATCAGCCCCAGCATTTT
TRBV7-9	TRBJ1-1	.	few	CASSFTDGNTEAFF	TGTGCCAGCAGCTTCACAGACGGGAACACTGAAGCTTTCTTT
TRBV6-1	TRBJ1-2	.	.	CASSTHGSPNYGYTF	TGTGCCAGCAGTACTCACGGGAGCCCCAACTATGGCTACACCTTC
TRBV29-1	TRBJ2-5	.	.	CSVEVVTKETQYF	TGCAGCGTTGAAGTTGTCACAAAGGAGACCCAGTACTTC
TRBV19	TRBJ1-4	TRBD1	.	CASSPQGNGNEKLFF	TGTGCCAGTAGCCCACAGGGGAACGGCAATGAAAAACTGTTTTTT
TRBV4-3	TRBJ2-5	.	once	CASSQDSRTRGETQYF	TGCGCCAGCAGCCAAGATTCCAGGACACGAGGAGAGACCCAGTACTTC
TRBV11-1	TRBJ2-2	TRBD1	.	CASSLSGQSNTGELFF	TGTGCCAGCAGCTTATCGGGACAGTCGAACACCGGGGAGCTGTTTTTT
TRBV7-9	TRBJ1-4	.	.	CASKAGANEKLFF	TGTGCCAGCAAGGCAGGGGCTAATGAAAAACTGTTTTTT
TRBV5-4	TRBJ2-4	.	.	CASSLDQKNIQYF	TGTGCCAGCAGCTTGGATCAGAAAAACATTCAGTACTTC
TRBV9	TRBJ2-1	TRBD1	few	CASSRQGGSNEQFF	TGTGCCAGCAGCAGACAGGGTGGTAGCAATGAGCAGTTCTTC
TRBV27	TRBJ2-3	.	.	CASSLGAGVFATQYF	TGTGCCAGCAGTTTAGGGGCAGGGGTTTTCGCTACGCAGTATTTT
TRBV6-5	TRBJ2-2	.	.	CASSYPNTGELFF	TGTGCCAGCAGTTACCCTAACACCGGGGAGCTGTTTTTT
TRBV9	TRBJ2-3	TRBD2	.	CASSVLGGGQTDTQYF	TGTGCCAGCAGCGTCCTCGGGGGGGGGCAGACAGATACGCAGTATTTT
TRBV4-3	TRBJ1-5	.	few	CASSLERGYQPQHF	TGCGCCAGCAGCCTTGAAAGGGGATATCAGCCCCAGCATTTT
TRBV6-6	TRBJ2-1	TRBD1	.	CASSRKTGQNNEQFF	TGTGCCAGCAGTAGAAAAACGGGACAGAACAATGAGCAGTTCTTC
TRBV5-4	TRBJ2-6	.	.	CASSRGSGANVLTF	TGTGCCAGCAGCCGGGGTTCTGGGGCCAACGTCCTGACTTTC
TRBV7-9	TRBJ1-5	.	.	CASSSSIQPQHF	TGTGCCAGCAGCTCCTCTATTCAGCCCCAGCATTTT
TRBV2	TRBJ2-7	TRBD1	.	CASSLDRGRSGQYF	TGTGCCAGCAGTCTGGACAGGGGGCGAAGTGGGCAGTACTTC
TRBV7-3	TRBJ2-7	.	.	CASSLSRGLLHEQYF	TGTGCCAGCAGCTTATCCCGGGGTCTTCTCCACGAGCAGTACTTC
TRBV7-2	TRBJ2-7	.	.	CASSLGVGPAYEQYF	TGTGCCAGCAGCTTAGGAGTGGGCCCCGCCTACGAGCAGTACTTC
TRBV5-1	TRBJ1-1	.	.	CASSLGANEAFF	TGCGCCAGCAGCTTGGGGGCAAATGAAGCTTTCTTT
TRBV5-1	TRBJ2-2	.	.	CASSLGRENTGELFF	TGCGCCAGCAGCTTGGGTCGGGAGAACACCGGGGAGCTGTTTTTT
TRBV2	TRBJ2-7	.	.	CASLLSYEQYF	TGTGCCAGTTTACTTTCCTACGAGCAGTACTTC
TRBV4-1	TRBJ2-2	.	.	CASTTRQQGAGELFF	TGCGCCAGCACCACCCGCCAACAGGGAGCCGGGGAGCTGTTTTTT
TRBV10-3	TRBJ2-5	.	.	CASAGSQETQYF	TGTGCCAGCGCCGGGTCCCAGGAGACCCAGTACTTC
TRBV11-2	TRBJ2-1	.	once	CASSLVLALSSYNEQFF	TGTGCCAGCAGCTTAGTCCTAGCCCTATCCTCCTACAATGAGCAGTTCTTC
TRBV14	TRBJ2-1	TRBD2	few	CASSQHLTSPYNEQFF	TGTGCCAGCAGCCAACATCTGACTAGCCCCTACAATGAGCAGTTCTTC
TRBV30	TRBJ2-2	TRBD1	.	CAWLPGQGWAGELFF	TGTGCCTGGCTGCCGGGACAGGGGTGGGCCGGGGAGCTGTTTTTT
TRBV5-1	TRBJ1-1	.	.	CASSLETGTKTEAFF	TGCGCCAGCAGCTTGGAAACCGGGACTAAGACTGAAGCTTTCTTT
TRBV5-1	TRBJ2-7	TRBD2	.	CASSDPSGNLQYF	TGCGCCAGCAGCGACCCTAGCGGGAATCTGCAGTACTTC
TRBV5-1	TRBJ2-7	.	.	CASSSSESYEQYF	TGCGCCAGCAGCTCCAGTGAATCCTACGAGCAGTACTTC
TRBV18	TRBJ1-1	.	.	CASSPSWLNTEAFF	TGTGCCAGCTCACCTTCATGGCTTAATACTGAAGCTTTCTTT
TRBV6-5	TRBJ1-1	TRBD1	.	CASKTGYRNTEAFF	TGTGCCAGCAAGACAGGGTATAGGAACACTGAAGCTTTCTTT
TRBV27	TRBJ2-7	.	.	CASSLGRHYEQYF	TGTGCCAGCAGTTTGGGGCGCCACTACGAGCAGTACTTC
TRBV27	TRBJ2-1	.	.	CASSLSGLVNEQFF	TGTGCCAGCAGTTTATCGGGGCTAGTAAATGAGCAGTTCTTC
TRBV2	TRBJ2-3	.	.	CASLRGYPDTQYF	TGTGCCAGCCTTAGAGGTTATCCAGATACGCAGTATTTT